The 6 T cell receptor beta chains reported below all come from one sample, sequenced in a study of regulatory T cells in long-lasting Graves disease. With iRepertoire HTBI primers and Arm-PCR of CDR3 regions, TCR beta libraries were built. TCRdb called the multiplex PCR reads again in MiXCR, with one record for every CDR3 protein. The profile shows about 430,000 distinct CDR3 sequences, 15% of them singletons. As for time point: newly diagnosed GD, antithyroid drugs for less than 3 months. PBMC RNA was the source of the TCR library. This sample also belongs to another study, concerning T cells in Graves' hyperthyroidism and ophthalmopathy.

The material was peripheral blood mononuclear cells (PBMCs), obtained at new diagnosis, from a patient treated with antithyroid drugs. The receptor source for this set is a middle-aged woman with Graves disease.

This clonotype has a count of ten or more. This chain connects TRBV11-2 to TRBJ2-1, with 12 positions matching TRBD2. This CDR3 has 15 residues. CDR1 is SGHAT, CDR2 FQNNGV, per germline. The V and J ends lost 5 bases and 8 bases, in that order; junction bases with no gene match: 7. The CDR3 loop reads CASSPSGLAGHEQFF. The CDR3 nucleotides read TGTGCCAGCAGCCCTTCCGGACTAGCGGGACATGAGCAGTTCTTC.

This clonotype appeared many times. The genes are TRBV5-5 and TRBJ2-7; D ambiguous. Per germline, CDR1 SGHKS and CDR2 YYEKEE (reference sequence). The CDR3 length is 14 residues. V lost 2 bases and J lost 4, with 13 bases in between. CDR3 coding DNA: TGTGCCAGCAGCTTAGGTGGTAGTGGGTACGAGCAGTACTTC. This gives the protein CASSLGGSGYEQYF.

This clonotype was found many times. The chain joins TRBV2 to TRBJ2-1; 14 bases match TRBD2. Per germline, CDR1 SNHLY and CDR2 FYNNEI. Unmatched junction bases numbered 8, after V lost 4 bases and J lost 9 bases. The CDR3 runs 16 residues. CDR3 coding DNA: TGTGCCAGCAGTGGTCCGGGACTAGCGGGAGTTGGTGAGCAGTTCTTC. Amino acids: CASSGPGLAGVGEQFF.

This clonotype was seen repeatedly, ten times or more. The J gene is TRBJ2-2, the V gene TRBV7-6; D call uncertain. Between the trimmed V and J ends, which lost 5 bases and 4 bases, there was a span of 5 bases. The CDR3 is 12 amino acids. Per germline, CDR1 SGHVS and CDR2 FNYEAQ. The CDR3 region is CASSPFTGELFF. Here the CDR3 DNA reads TGTGCCAGCAGCCCATTCACCGGGGAGCTGTTTTTT.

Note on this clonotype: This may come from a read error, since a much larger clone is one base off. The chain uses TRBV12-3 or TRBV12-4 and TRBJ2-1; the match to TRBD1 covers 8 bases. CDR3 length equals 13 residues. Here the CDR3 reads CVSSPTGGNEQFF. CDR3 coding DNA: TGTGTCAGCAGCCCTACAGGGGGGAATGAGCAGTTCTTC.

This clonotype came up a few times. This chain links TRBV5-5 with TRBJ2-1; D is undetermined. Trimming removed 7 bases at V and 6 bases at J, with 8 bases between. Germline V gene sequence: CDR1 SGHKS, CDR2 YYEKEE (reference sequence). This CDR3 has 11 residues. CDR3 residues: CASLTPNEQFF. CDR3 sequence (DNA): TGTGCCAGCCTAACCCCCAATGAGCAGTTCTTC.